The sequence of this TCR beta chain was determined in a study of blood T cell repertoires in COVID-19 (dated by TCRdb to about 2020). For the wider study: Samples from collaborators originated in the United States, Italy and Spain and spanned both the acute and convalescent phases of COVID-19. The prospective study material was composed of cDNA or gDNA derived from T cells, B-cell-depleted T cells, or PBMCs. Deeply sampled blood TCRbeta repertoires from subjects exposed to, actively infected with, or recovered from COVID-19 were included in the dataset. The repertoires were released in a freely available public database intended as a resource for research on the immune response to SARS-CoV-2. The samples were drawn from two sources: the first 160 participants of the ongoing ImmuneRACE study, and over 950 subjects contributed by 6 global collaborators. Nearly every sample came with metadata listing a de-identified subject ID, COVID-19 status, age in years and sex. Where available, HLA class I and class II types were obtained from metadata supplied by the sample provider rather than from assay-based typing. The study at large found these results: The amount of clinical and demographic metadata varied by source and participant and was provided uncurated.

In Seattle, one collaborating source enrolled patients while the infection was active and tracked those patients longitudinally over the course of disease. Whole blood was collected in K2EDTA tubes by collaborating institutions according to the institutions' own protocols. Collaborator samples were shipped for TCRbeta analysis as frozen whole blood, isolated PBMCs, or DNA extracted from either sample type. Based on the germline V gene (reference sequence), the CDR1 and CDR2 sequences are SGHKS and YYEKEE. The CDR3 has 14 amino acids, counting the end cysteine and phenylalanine. Only the CDR3 DNA stays, 42 bases, in frame from base 1. V drops 1 base and J drops 4 bases, leaving 10 bases in between. The immunoSEQ Assay, a bias-controlled multiplex PCR, was used to amplify TCRbeta CDR3 regions from genomic DNA. The paper's processing steps were these. The number of nucleated cells in each sample was estimated by amplification of reference gene primers within the assay. To quantify the absolute abundance of each unique TCRbeta CDR3 rearrangement, sequence reads were collapsed and filtered. For each sample, productive Simpson clonality was calculated as the square root of Simpson's diversity index over productive rearrangements. Drawn from immuneACCESS, this table holds only the in-frame rearrangements with V and J called that TCRdb kept. Clones are partly lost; checked studies trace under half to an unresolved V gene and leave the rest unexplained. V, J and clone size are taken as reported in that table, and D and trimming were inferred from the DNA itself. This sample has more than 95,000 clones in its table, and around 76% of those were observed once. The ten top clones hold 4.5% to 6% of the sample.

Details on this clone: This receptor's antigen is unknown. No base quality information exists; no much larger clone differs at one position.

The sequence joins TRBV5-5 to TRBJ2-3, and TRBD2 may be the D gene, going by 5 matching bases. The clonotype comes from a man older than 75 with COVID-19, enrolled during active disease. Sample: peripheral blood. The DNA reads TGTGCCAGCAGCTTGATCATCGGGGCAGATACGCAGTATTTT. This codes for CASSLIIGADTQYF.